This T cell receptor (beta chain) was sequenced during a study of shared clonotypes between healthy human individuals. Study in general: Aged between 18 and 49, the donors were a couple of women and three men.

Study-level findings and limits: Sample collection involved blood only; tissue repertoires are likely different.

This clone was found once. No antigen is known for it. Generated by immunoSEQ multiplex PCR, the TCRdb table keeps only in-frame clones and is missing some. The table shows about half a million clones, with more than 75% occurring only once. After removal of 0 bases from V and 4 bases from J, the junction contained 6 bases not matched to a gene. CDR3 size: 17 residues. Germline V gives CDR1 WSHSY, CDR2 SAAADI. The sequenced sample was PBMCs. This clonotype was sampled from a woman aged 35 to 49 in good health. Some clones in this sample may be carry-over from other donors' samples. The V call is TRBV10-2, the J call TRBJ2-5; 12 positions agree with TRBD2. The CDR3 DNA reads as TGCGCCAGCAGTGAGTCCGCCCTAGCGGGAGGGGGAGAGACCCAGTACTTC. This encodes CASSESALAGGGETQYF.